These T cell receptor beta chains were read from a single sample in a study of blood T cell repertoires in COVID-19. TCRdb's copy holds only in-frame clones and misses some; the assay was immunoSEQ multiplex PCR. The table includes hundreds of thousands of clones, about 88% detected once. Sequencing was performed on PBMCs or T cells enriched from blood (not recorded which). These receptor sequences come from a woman in her thirties or forties who had recovered from COVID-19. Both conserved end residues are part of each CDR3. A D gene is named only where the DNA matches it firmly. Expanded clones get a size class; other rows say once, few or many, or leave the size out.

. | . | TRBJ2-3 | TRBV5-4 | TGTGCCAGCAGCTTAGGAGGGAGCACAGATACGCAGTATTTT | CASSLGGSTDTQYF
TRBD2 | . | TRBJ2-1 | TRBV30 | TGTGCCTGGAGTGTACCCCGACTAGCGGGAGGGCGGTATGAGCAGTTCTTC | CAWSVPRLAGGRYEQFF
TRBD1 | . | TRBJ2-7 | TRBV7-2 | TGTGCCAGCAGCCCCGAGGGAGACAGGGGGAGGTCCTACGAGCAGTACTTC | CASSPEGDRGRSYEQYF
TRBD1 | . | TRBJ1-2 | TRBV7-8 | TGTGCCAGCAGCTCACCGCCCCGACAGGGAAGATACTATGGCTACACCTTC | CASSSPPRQGRYYGYTF
TRBD2 | once | TRBJ2-3 | TRBV6-2/TRBV6-3 | TGTGCCAGCAGCCGACTAGCGGGAAAGGATACGCAGTATTTT | CASSRLAGKDTQYF
. | once | TRBJ1-5 | TRBV10-3 | TGTGCCATCAGTGAGGACTCTCTCAATCAGCCCCAGCATTTT | CAISEDSLNQPQHF
. | . | TRBJ2-5 | TRBV7-2 | TGTGCCAGCAGCACGCAGGGTGGTGAGACCCAGTACTTC | CASSTQGGETQYF
. | once | TRBJ2-7 | TRBV24-1 | TGTGCCACCAGTGAGCTGGGTCGGGGCGAGCAGTACTTC | CATSELGRGEQYF
TRBD2 | once | TRBJ2-2 | TRBV3-1/TRBV3-2 | TGTGCCAGCAGCCAAGTCTTTAGCGGGGCGAACACCGGGGAGCTGTTTTTT | CASSQVFSGANTGELFF
. | . | TRBJ1-1 | TRBV6-5 | TGTGCCAGCAGTTACTCGCAGGGATGGGACACTGAAGCTTTCTTT | CASSYSQGWDTEAFF
TRBD1 | . | TRBJ1-1 | TRBV19 | TGTGCCAGTAGGATTGGACGGCAGGGGGCCATGAACACTGAAGCTTTCTTT | CASRIGRQGAMNTEAFF
. | . | TRBJ1-2 | TRBV6-2/TRBV6-3 | TGTGCCAGCAGCCAAACAGTCGTCTATGGCTACACCTTC | CASSQTVVYGYTF
. | . | TRBJ1-2 | TRBV19 | TGTGCCAGTAGTATAGATTCCGGGATCTATGGCTACACCTTC | CASSIDSGIYGYTF
. | . | TRBJ1-4 | TRBV5-1 | TGCGCCAGCAGCTTGACAGGAGCAACTAATGAAAAACTGTTTTTT | CASSLTGATNEKLFF
TRBD2 | . | TRBJ2-7 | TRBV28 | TGTGCCAGCAGTTCCGGGGAGCGGGGGGGCAACTTC | CASSSGERGGNF
. | . | TRBJ1-5 | TRBV19 | TGTGCCAGTAGTTCAAGACAAACCTATAGCAATCAGCCCCAGCATTTT | CASSSRQTYSNQPQHF
. | . | TRBJ2-5 | TRBV24-1 | TGTGCCACCAGTGATTCCCGGGGGGCTGGCGAGACCCAGTACTTC | CATSDSRGAGETQYF
. | . | TRBJ2-7 | TRBV3-1/TRBV3-2 | TGTGCCAGCAGCCCCGAACACCGACACAACTACGAGCAGTACTTC | CASSPEHRHNYEQYF
TRBD1 | . | TRBJ2-7 | TRBV5-1 | TGCGCCAGCAGCCCCGGGACAGGGGTCTACGAGCAGTACTTC | CASSPGTGVYEQYF
TRBD1 | . | TRBJ1-1 | TRBV19 | TGTGCCAGTAGTATGGGACAGGAAGGAGGGAAGAACACTGAAGCTTTCTTT | CASSMGQEGGKNTEAFF
TRBD1 | . | TRBJ2-1 | TRBV7-3 | TGTGCCAGGGGGACAGTCATGGAGGATGAGCAGTTCTTC | CARGTVMEDEQFF
TRBD1 | . | TRBJ2-2 | TRBV4-2 | TGTGCCAGCAGCCACCCCCTGGGACAGCCGGCCACCGGGGAGCTGTTTTTT | CASSHPLGQPATGELFF
TRBD2 | . | TRBJ2-4 | TRBV5-4 | TGTGCCAGCAGCTTGATGGCGGGGGATGGCAAAAACATTCAGTACTTC | CASSLMAGDGKNIQYF
TRBD2 | . | TRBJ2-3 | TRBV7-9 | TGTGCCAGCAGCTCGATAGCGGGGGGGCCCAAAAATACGCAGTATTTT | CASSSIAGGPKNTQYF
. | once | TRBJ1-6 | TRBV2 | TGTGCCAGCAGTGAAATTCGGGGGAATTCACCCCTCCACTTT | CASSEIRGNSPLHF
TRBD2 | . | TRBJ2-3 | TRBV7-3 | TGTGCCAGCAGCTTAAACCCTAGCGGGGGCGGCACAGATACGCAGTATTTT | CASSLNPSGGGTDTQYF
. | . | TRBJ1-2 | TRBV5-4 | TGTGCCAGCAGCTCCGGTCTCAACTATGGCTACACCTTC | CASSSGLNYGYTF
TRBD2 | . | TRBJ2-2 | TRBV7-2 | TGTGCCAGCAGCTTAGCCGGGACTAGGAACACCGGGGAGCTGTTTTTT | CASSLAGTRNTGELFF
TRBD1 | . | TRBJ1-4 | TRBV2 | TGTGCCAGCGTCCGGGACAGGGGACGGGAAAAACTGTTTTTT | CASVRDRGREKLFF
. | . | TRBJ2-1 | TRBV6-5 | TGTGCCAGCGGGGCTCGGACAGCCTCCTACAATGAGCAGTTCTTC | CASGARTASYNEQFF
TRBD1 | . | TRBJ2-1 | TRBV6-2/TRBV6-3 | TGTGCCAGCAGTCCCCCGGGACAGGGGGCCCATGAGCAGTTCTTC | CASSPPGQGAHEQFF
TRBD2 | few | TRBJ2-7 | TRBV4-3 | TGCGCCAGCAGCCAAGATTTAGGAACCGGGGGGGCCTACGAGCAGTACTTC | CASSQDLGTGGAYEQYF
TRBD1 | . | TRBJ1-3 | TRBV7-2 | TGTGCCAGCAGCACAGGGGCAACGAACACTGGCACCATATATTTT | CASSTGATNTGTIYF
. | . | TRBJ2-3 | TRBV11-3 | TGTGCCAGCAGCTTAGGTCGGGGATCAGATACGCAGTATTTT | CASSLGRGSDTQYF
. | once | TRBJ1-2 | TRBV9 | TGTGCCAGCAGCGTAGTTCGCAGGGTGGATGGCTACACCTTC | CASSVVRRVDGYTF
. | . | TRBJ2-5 | TRBV3-1/TRBV3-2 | TGTGCCAGCAGCCTCGGGGGTGTGAAGACCCAGTACTTC | CASSLGGVKTQYF
TRBD2 | . | TRBJ2-1 | TRBV29-1 | TGCAGCGTTAAACCCGGGACTAAGAACAATGAGCAGTTCTTC | CSVKPGTKNNEQFF
TRBD2 | . | TRBJ2-1 | TRBV18 | TGTGCCAGCTCACCGGCTAGCGGGGGAAATTACAATGAGCAGTTCTTC | CASSPASGGNYNEQFF
TRBD2 | . | TRBJ2-1 | TRBV19 | TGTGCCAGTAGTCTGTGGAATAGCGGGAGGGGAACTGGCAATGAGCAGTTCTTC | CASSLWNSGRGTGNEQFF
. | . | TRBJ1-1 | TRBV5-1 | TGCGCCAGCAGGCTGGACTCCGGCGACACTGAAGCTTTCTTT | CASRLDSGDTEAFF
TRBD1 | . | TRBJ2-3 | TRBV7-8 | TGTGCCAGCAGCTTAGACCGGGACAGAAGCACAGATACGCAGTATTTT | CASSLDRDRSTDTQYF
TRBD2 | . | TRBJ2-5 | TRBV14 | TGTGCCAGCAGCCATCGGACTAGCGGGGGGGCCGGGAGAGAGACCCAGTACTTC | CASSHRTSGGAGRETQYF
. | . | TRBJ1-5 | TRBV30 | TGTGCCTGGAGTGACGCGGACAATCAGCCCCAGCATTTT | CAWSDADNQPQHF
. | . | TRBJ1-5 | TRBV27 | TGTGCCAGCAGGGGGCTAGGAAGCAATCAGCCCCAGCATTTT | CASRGLGSNQPQHF
TRBD2 | . | TRBJ2-7 | TRBV2 | TGTGCCAGCATCCCACTAGCGGGGGTCGCCTACGAGCAGTACTTC | CASIPLAGVAYEQYF
TRBD1 | . | TRBJ1-2 | TRBV5-4 | TGTGCCAGCAGCCCGGACAGGAACTATGGCTACACCTTC | CASSPDRNYGYTF
. | . | TRBJ1-2 | TRBV6-4 | TGTGCCAGCAGTGACTCGGCGGTCCTGGGTGGCTACACCTTC | CASSDSAVLGGYTF
. | . | TRBJ2-2 | TRBV7-2 | TGTGCCAGCAGCCTTAGTATCCTAGCCCTTAACACCGGGGAGCTGTTTTTT | CASSLSILALNTGELFF
TRBD2 | . | TRBJ2-3 | TRBV5-4 | TGTGCCAGCAGCTTGGGGACCGGACTAGGAACAGATACGCAGTATTTT | CASSLGTGLGTDTQYF
TRBD1 | . | TRBJ1-6 | TRBV10-3 | TGTGCCATCGGCGGGACAGGGGGTAATTCACCCCTCCACTTT | CAIGGTGGNSPLHF
TRBD1 | . | TRBJ1-2 | TRBV30 | TGTGCCTCCACAGGGGATGGCTACACCTTC | CASTGDGYTF
. | . | TRBJ2-1 | TRBV4-1 | TGCGCCAGCAGCCAAGCATACAATGAGCAGTTCTTC | CASSQAYNEQFF
. | . | TRBJ1-4 | TRBV19 | TGTGCCAGTAGTATGGTGGGGGGGACACCTAATGAAAAACTGTTTTTT | CASSMVGGTPNEKLFF
. | . | TRBJ2-1 | TRBV7-2 | TGTGCCAGCAGCTTAGTCGTCGGCTACAATGAGCAGTTCTTC | CASSLVVGYNEQFF